Each of the 8 T cell receptor beta chains below was sequenced from the same sample in a study of T cell repertoires in cytomegalovirus infection. Antigens for these TCRs are unknown. MiXCR, applied by TCRdb to the reads, yields one record per CDR3 protein. This table has 200,000 to 250,000 distinct CDR3 sequences, 35% to 40% appearing once. The sequencing used CD8+ T cells from cultured PBMCs, collected from culture after CMV antigen stimulation. The receptors originated from a human donor in good health (CMV status not recorded). Some clones in this sample may be carry-over from other donors' samples.

This chain connects TRBV6-8 to TRBJ2-2; 7 bases line up with TRBD1. Germline V lookup: CDR1 MNHGY, CDR2 SAAAGT. The CDR3 sequence is 14 residues long. V trimming: 6 bases; J trimming: 4 bases; junction bases outside the gene matches: 5. The CDR3: CASSPTGATGELFF. The DNA for the CDR3 is TGTGCCAGCAGCCCTACAGGGGCCACCGGGGAGCTGTTTTTT.

As regards this clonotype: A junction end diverges from the germline sequence, so it may reflect a read error. V gene TRBV4-1 combines with J gene TRBJ2-2, with D perhaps given as TRBD1 or TRBD2 (5 bases each). There are 19 residues in the CDR3. Germline lookup yields CDR1 MGHRA and CDR2 YSYEKL. The CDR3: CASSLPDRGVPSNTGELFF. The CDR3 DNA reads as TGTGCCAGCAGCCTTCCTGATAGAGGGGTACCCTCGAACACCGGGGAGCTGTTTTTT.

This clonotype came up a few times. The V gene is TRBV7-9, the J gene TRBJ1-1; TRBD1 aligns across 9 bases. V was clipped by 4 bases and J by 4 bases; unmatched bases: 7. The CDR3 is 15 residues long. CDR1 and CDR2 (germline): SEHNR, FQNEAQ (reference sequence). CDR3 nucleotide sequence: TGTGCCAGCAGCTCGCCACCGGGACAGGGCACTGAAGCTTTCTTT. Translated, it gives CASSSPPGQGTEAFF.

The genes are TRBV6-5 and TRBJ1-2, with D possibly matching TRBD1 (6 bases). The CDR3 is 13 residues long. Germline CDR1 is MNHEY and CDR2 is SVGAGI. Trimming cost V 6 bases and J 4 bases, with 12 bases left between them. In DNA, the CDR3 is TGTGCCAGCAGCCGGGACACCATCTATGGCTACACCTTC. Its protein product is CASSRDTIYGYTF.

In its sample, this clonotype was seen a few times. J is TRBJ2-5 and V is TRBV2, with D tentatively TRBD2 (6 bases). The CDR3 has 13 amino acids. Germline values: CDR1 SNHLY, CDR2 FYNNEI. V gave up 7 bases and J gave up 5 bases, with 14 bases separating them. The chain's CDR3 is CASKELGRETQYF. The CDR3 DNA sequence: TGTGCCAGCAAGGAGTTAGGGAGGGAGACCCAGTACTTC. Complete variable domain (other parts from reference TRBV2 and TRBJ2-5): EPEVTQTPSHQVTQMGQEVILRCVPISNHLYFYWYRQILGQKVEFLVSFYNNEISEKSEIFDDQFSVERPDGSNFTLKIRSTKLEDSAMYFCASKELGRETQYFGPGTRLLVL.

This clonotype has a count of ten or more. This chain uses TRBV28 with TRBJ2-1, with TRBD1 identical over 8 bases. With 6 bases clipped from V and 5 bases from J, the junction kept 9 bases outside the gene matches. CDR1 MDHEN and CDR2 SYDVKM come from the germline V gene. CDR3 length: 15 residues. CDR3 nucleotides: TGTGCCAGCAGACTCGGACAGGGAATGAACAATGAGCAGTTCTTC. This codes for CASRLGQGMNNEQFF.

At least ten counts were recorded for this clonotype. CDR3 nucleotides: TGTGCCAGCAGCTTGGGCGGATTTTACAATGAGCAGTTCTTC. It translates to CASSLGGFYNEQFF. The chain uses TRBV7-2 and TRBJ2-1; no definite D call. Germline CDR1 is SGHTA and CDR2 is FQGNSA. CDR3 length equals 14 residues. V was clipped by 3 bases and J by 4 bases, with 10 bases between them.

The sample holds a few counts of this clonotype. CDR3 protein: CASSYSPGAYNEQFF. Here the CDR3 DNA reads TGTGCCAGCAGTTACTCGCCAGGGGCTTACAATGAGCAGTTCTTC. The rearrangement links TRBV6-5 to TRBJ2-1; possible D gene TRBD1, 6 bases. Germline loops: CDR1 MNHEY, CDR2 SVGAGI. V shed 0 bases and J shed 4 bases, with 10 bases lying between them. The CDR3 has 15 residues.